Listed here are 19 T cell receptor beta chains from one sample, sequenced in a study of blood T cell repertoires in COVID-19 (TCRdb year 2020). Libraries were built with the immunoSEQ multiplex PCR assay. TCRdb stores this immuneACCESS table with in-frame sequences only. Part of the clones is absent; in the studies checked, under half of the shortfall reflects unresolved V genes, and no reason is known for the rest. This sample has roughly 60,000 clones in its table, and approximately 83% of those were observed once. The ten biggest clones cover roughly a tenth of the sample. Specimen: peripheral blood. The receptors come from a man aged 25-45 years with COVID-19, enrolled during active disease.

This chain connects TRBV5-4 to TRBJ1-6, with D perhaps matching TRBD1 (6 bases). V was cut by 5 bases and J by 7 bases, with 13 bases left in between. The germline CDR1 and CDR2 sequences are SGHNT and YYREEE (reference sequence). The CDR3 extends over 14 amino acids. The CDR3 loop is CASSRQGLNSPLHF. CDR3 coding DNA: TGTGCCAGCAGTCGGCAGGGGCTAAATTCACCCCTCCACTTT.

The count of this clone is one. The rearrangement uses TRBV28 and TRBJ2-7; 7 nucleotides align to TRBD1. Trimming removed 4 bases from V and 0 bases from J; junction bases left unmatched: 18. Looked up from germline, CDR1 is MDHEN and CDR2 is SYDVKM. CDR3 length equals 19 residues. The CDR3 spells CASSSRKSTRDSSSYEQYF. CDR3 sequence (DNA): TGTGCCAGCAGTTCTCGAAAATCGACACGGGACAGCAGCTCCTACGAGCAGTACTTC.

This chain joins TRBV5-6 and TRBJ1-2, with D possibly matching TRBD1 (6 bases). This CDR3 has 14 residues. V was pared by 0 bases and J by 4 bases, with 10 bases between. The V gene's germline CDR1 is SGHDT and CDR2 YYEEEE. For the CDR3, the DNA is TGTGCCAGCAGCTTGGACAGGGCCACCTATGGCTACACCTTC. Its protein product is CASSLDRATYGYTF. The full variable domain, completed using reference TRBV5-6 and TRBJ1-2, is DAGVTQSPTHLIKTRGQQVTLRCSPKSGHDTVSWYQQALGQGPQFIFQYYEEEERQRGNFPDRFSGHQFPNYSSELNVNALLLGDSALYLCASSLDRATYGYTFGSGTRLTVV.

This chain connects TRBV9 to TRBJ2-7, with 9 bases that match TRBD1. From germline, CDR1 is SGDLS and CDR2 YYNGEE. With V trimmed by 0 bases and J by 7 bases, 8 bases remained unmatched. The length of the CDR3 is 15 residues. DNA for the CDR3: TGTGCCAGCAGCGTAGCTCCGGGACAGGGCGAAGAGCAGTACTTC. Translation gives CASSVAPGQGEEQYF.

The chain combines TRBV9 with TRBJ1-1; TRBD1 aligns across 7 bases. The CDR3 consists of 15 residues. V was pared by 4 bases and J by 0 bases, with 6 bases of the junction left unmatched. Germline CDR1 SGDLS, CDR2 YYNGEE. CDR3 sequence reads: CASSFGQVVNTEAFF. The CDR3 DNA is TGTGCCAGCAGCTTTGGACAGGTGGTGAACACTGAAGCTTTCTTT. Variable domain in full (rest from reference TRBV9 and TRBJ1-1): DSGVTQTPKHLITATGQRVTLRCSPRSGDLSVYWYQQSLDQGLQFLIQYYNGEERAKGNILERFSAQQFPDLHSELNLSSLELGDSALYFCASSFGQVVNTEAFFGQGTRLTVV.

The V call is TRBV18, the J call TRBJ1-2; TRBD1 might be the D (5 bases). V shed 3 bases and J shed 6 bases, with 11 bases lying between them. Germline assignment: CDR1 KGHSH and CDR2 LQKENI. CDR3 length: 13 residues. The CDR3 loop is CASSPGGAHGYTF. CDR3 bases: TGTGCCAGCTCACCCGGAGGGGCGCATGGCTACACCTTC.

The chain employs TRBV28 and TRBJ1-3; D possibly corresponds to TRBD1 (5 bases). The ends were cut back, 7 bases at V and 1 base at J, with 14 bases in the middle. The CDR3 loop spans 15 amino acids. Per germline, CDR1 MDHEN and CDR2 SYDVKM. DNA for the CDR3: TGTGCCAGCAAGAAACCAGGGAATTCTGGAAACACCATATATTTT. It is translated as CASKKPGNSGNTIYF.

This clone turned up a few times. The V call is TRBV6-5, the J call TRBJ2-7; 9 bases map to TRBD1. Germline V gene data show CDR1 as MNHEY and CDR2 as SVGAGI. The length of the CDR3 is 15 residues. V lost 4 bases, J lost 2 bases, and 6 bases stayed unmatched. The CDR3 protein is CASSSPRTGAYEQYF. Here the CDR3 DNA reads TGTGCCAGCAGTTCCCCACGGACAGGGGCCTACGAGCAGTACTTC.

The rearrangement links TRBV7-8 to TRBJ1-2, with 10 bases aligning to TRBD1. Trimming took 5 bases from V and 4 from J; bases not matched to a gene: 7. CDR3 length: 15 amino acids. CDR1 is SGHVS, CDR2 FQNEAQ, per germline. The CDR3 DNA follows: TGTGCCAGCAGCGTCGGGACAGGGGCTCGCTATGGCTACACCTTC. It codes for CASSVGTGARYGYTF.

This chain joins TRBV7-9 and TRBJ1-1, with D unresolved. From germline, CDR1 is SEHNR and CDR2 FQNEAQ (reference sequence). The CDR3 covers 15 residues. V lost 3 bases to trimming and J lost 2 bases, with 13 bases between them. The CDR3 bases are TGTGCCAGCAGCTTCGGGGTTGGGTTCAACACTGAAGCTTTCTTT. Translation: CASSFGVGFNTEAFF.

This chain uses TRBV2 with TRBJ2-1; the match to TRBD2 covers 14 bases. CDR1 and CDR2 (germline): SNHLY, FYNNEI. The CDR3 runs 16 residues. Trimming cost V 7 bases and J 12 bases; bases outside gene matches: 14. CDR3 amino acids: CASISSAGLAGEAQFF. CDR3 nucleotide sequence: TGTGCCAGCATCTCTTCAGCGGGACTAGCGGGAGAAGCGCAGTTCTTC.

The chain links TRBV3-1 (or the pseudogene TRBV3-2) to TRBJ2-1; the match to TRBD2 covers 8 bases. CDR3 size: 16 residues. With 0 bases clipped from V and 2 bases from J, the junction kept 3 bases outside the gene matches. Germline lookup yields CDR1 LGHDT and CDR2 YNNKEL (reference sequence). The CDR3 DNA reads TGTGCCAGCAGCCAAGATACTAGCGGAGCCTACAATGAGCAGTTCTTC. It specifies CASSQDTSGAYNEQFF.

This clone was recorded once. CDR3: CASSPGQGPNTEAFF. The CDR3 DNA reads as TGTGCCAGCAGCCCGGGACAGGGACCGAACACTGAAGCTTTCTTT. The chain recombines TRBV7-6 with TRBJ1-1; 9 bases align to TRBD1. The germline V gene has CDR1 SGHVS and CDR2 FNYEAQ. The CDR3 runs 15 residues. V shed 5 bases, J shed 1 base, and the junction held 5 bases outside the gene matches. Filled out from reference TRBV7-6 and TRBJ1-1, the complete variable domain reads GAGVSQSPRYKVTKRGQDVALRCDPISGHVSLYWYRQALGQGPEFLTYFNYEAQQDKSGLPNDRFSAERPEGSISTLTIQRTEQRDSAMYRCASSPGQGPNTEAFFGQGTRLTVV.

The CDR3, as DNA: TGTGCCAGCAGACAGGGGGTCCAGCCCCAGCATTTT. This sequence encodes CASRQGVQPQHF. This chain joins TRBV6-5 and TRBJ1-5; 8 bases are shared with TRBD1. The CDR3 is 12 residues long. V lost 6 bases and J lost 7; bases outside the gene matches: 2. Germline CDR1 is MNHEY and CDR2 is SVGAGI.

V and J are TRBV11-3 and TRBJ1-1, with no clear D. V was trimmed by 4 bases and J by 4 bases, leaving 16 bases between them. The CDR3 has 15 amino acids. Germline V CDR1 and CDR2: SGHNT, YENEEA. The CDR3 spells CASSYAPGLGTEAFF. Written as DNA, the CDR3 is TGTGCCAGCAGCTACGCACCGGGTTTGGGCACTGAAGCTTTCTTT.

This rearrangement joins TRBV7-9 to TRBJ2-1; 9 positions match TRBD2. This CDR3 is 15 amino acids long. CDR1 is SEHNR and CDR2 is FQNEAQ in the germline V gene (reference sequence). V shed 6 bases and J 3 bases; nucleotides not matched to a gene: 6. The CDR3 sequence is CASRPKREVYNEQFF. CDR3 DNA: TGTGCCAGCAGACCAAAGCGGGAGGTCTACAATGAGCAGTTCTTC.

This clone was seen only a few times. The V call is TRBV6-5, the J call TRBJ1-2; D not resolved. The CDR3 has 14 amino acids. Germline-derived CDR1 and CDR2 are MNHEY and SVGAGI. Trimming left V 6 bases short and J 7 bases short, with 18 bases between. The CDR3 region is CASRENVRLGGYTF. The DNA of the CDR3 is TGTGCCAGCAGGGAGAATGTGAGGCTCGGTGGCTACACCTTC.

The chain combines TRBV25-1 with TRBJ2-4, with 7 bases identical to TRBD1. Germline V gene data show CDR1 as MGHDK and CDR2 as SYGVNS. Trimming removed 8 bases from V and 2 bases from J; junction bases left unmatched: 12. The CDR3 totals 16 residues. Here the CDR3 DNA reads TGTGCCAGCTCCCGAGGAGAGGGGGCTTCCAAAAACATTCAGTACTTC. Residues: CASSRGEGASKNIQYF.

This clone has just one count. The chain carries TRBV10-2 and TRBJ2-7; a weak D match, TRBD1 (5 bases). Per the germline V gene, CDR1 is WSHSY and CDR2 is SAAADI. The V gene lost 7 bases and the J gene lost 5 bases, with 15 bases spanning the gap. The CDR3 is 13 residues long. CDR3 sequence reads: CASTRQGIDEQYF. For the CDR3, the DNA is TGCGCCAGCACCCGCCAGGGAATTGACGAGCAGTACTTC.